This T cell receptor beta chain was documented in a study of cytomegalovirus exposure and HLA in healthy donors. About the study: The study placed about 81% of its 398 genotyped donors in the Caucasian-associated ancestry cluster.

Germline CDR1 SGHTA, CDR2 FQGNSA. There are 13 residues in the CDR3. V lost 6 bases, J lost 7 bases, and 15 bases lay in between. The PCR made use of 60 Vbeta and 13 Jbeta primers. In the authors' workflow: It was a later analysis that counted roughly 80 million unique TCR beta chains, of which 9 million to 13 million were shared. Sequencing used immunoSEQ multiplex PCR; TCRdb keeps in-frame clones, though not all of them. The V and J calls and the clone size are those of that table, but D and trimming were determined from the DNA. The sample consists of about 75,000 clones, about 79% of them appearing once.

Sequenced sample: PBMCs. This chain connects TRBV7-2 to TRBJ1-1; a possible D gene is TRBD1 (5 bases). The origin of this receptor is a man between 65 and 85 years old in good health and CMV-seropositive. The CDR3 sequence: CASRPNTGGEAFF. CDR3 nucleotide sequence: TGTGCCAGCAGACCCAACACCGGGGGTGAAGCTTTCTTT. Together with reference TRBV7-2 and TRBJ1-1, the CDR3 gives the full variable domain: GAGVSQSPSNKVTEKGKDVELRCDPISGHTALYWYRQSLGQGLEFLIYFQGNSAPDKSGLPSDRFSAERTGGSVSTLTIQRTQQEDSAVYLCASRPNTGGEAFFGQGTRLTVV.